The sequence of this TCR beta chain was determined in a study of blood T cells in healthy people across ages (dated by TCRdb to between 2014 and 2016). With regard to the full study: Template switching captured roughly one uniquely barcoded TCR beta cDNA molecule per two T cells in model experiments. The study measured age-related changes in TCR beta repertoire diversity using deep sequencing normalized with unique cDNA molecular identifiers. To avoid experimental bias, donors of different ages were distributed randomly across sequencing lanes. Using the same blood draw, the study looked at two additional independent replicas of 1 million unique cDNA reads for two donors, one aged 18 to 30 and the other aged 80 or older. Donors were grouped into four age groups: young (average 16 years), middle-aged (roughly 37), aged (around 56) and long-lived (just over 80).

Counted from cysteine to phenylalanine, this CDR3 has 12 amino acids. Of the read, only the CDR3 DNA is kept; its 36 bases are in frame from base 1. The germline V gene (reference sequence) gives CDR1 as DFQATT and CDR2 as SNEGSKA. V loses 7 bases, J loses 8 bases, and the germline ends lie 14 bases apart. This clonotype was counted only a few times. It has no known antigen specificity. No much larger clonotype is one base removed from it; base qualities were not supplied. Library preparation used 5' RACE. This sample was sequenced with an Illumina HiSeq 2500. A second about 7 to 12 cycle PCR used a sample-barcoded 5' primer and a J-beta primer mix. A template-switch 5' adaptor carrying 12 random nucleotides introduced a unique molecular identifier onto each TCR beta cDNA molecule. At least 3 million CDR3-containing paired-end reads were obtained from each sample. First-strand cDNA was synthesized from all RNA with the Mint cDNA synthesis kit, primed by a TRBC-specific oligonucleotide. After uracil-DNA glycosylase treatment, a first 18-cycle PCR used universal primers M1SS and BC2_uni_R on all cDNA. Concerning the study's data processing: For normalization, 1 million high-quality reads, each with a distinct molecular identifier, were randomly selected from each sample. Reads sharing molecular identifiers were discarded rather than binned into consensus sequences. MiTCR, set to a Q25 quality threshold and the strictest error-elimination algorithm, was used for CDR3 identification, clonotype clustering and error correction. A nonparametric unseen species model using Euler transformation provided a lower-bound estimate of total TCR beta diversity. TCRdb itself trimmed the public reads at Q25 with fastp, ran MiXCR and retained productive beta chains. Entries are consolidated by CDR3 protein sequence, retaining the most common genes and DNA. What appears here as the V and J calls and clone size reflects TCRdb's work, not the paper's. The sample table shows 950,000 to 1,200,000 distinct CDR3 sequences, and 35% to 40% are seen once. Together, the top ten hold about 12% of the sample.

Paper-wide results and their limitations: There was a strong correlation between observed TCR beta diversity and the percentage of naive T cells measured by flow cytometry. Compared with the aged group, the long-lived group had more naive CD4+ T cells, fewer expanded clones and increased TCR diversity, a pattern suggesting age selection. Estimates of total diversity based on one million sequenced T cells were considered lower bounds and underestimates. Since profiling was done on bulk unsorted PBMCs, naive and antigen-experienced compartments could not be conclusively compared. Because donor CMV infection status was unknown, age-related changes in expanded clonotypes were potentially confounded. Observed TCR beta diversity per million T cells fell roughly linearly with age, and a significant reduction was already apparent by age around 40.

Systemically healthy Caucasian individuals from Russia, around 38 in total and aged roughly 6 to 100 years, were included as donors. Ten milliliters of peripheral blood were drawn from each donor into EDTA-treated Vacutainer tubes. Ficoll-Paque density-gradient centrifugation was used to isolate PBMCs, with at least 6.5 million per sample. Trizol reagent was used to extract total RNA from PBMCs, with at least 5.5 micrograms per sample. For every donor, an aliquot of PBMCs went through flow cytometry to measure the percentages of naive CD45RAhigh/CD27high T cells. This receptor chain uses TRBV20-1 and TRBJ1-4; the D gene is possibly TRBD1, with 5 bases matching. This sequence originates from a man aged 18 to 29 in good health. Sequenced sample: blood. The DNA sequence is as follows: TGCAGTGGACAATGGGGGGAAGAAAAACTGTTTTTT. Translated, this is CSGQWGEEKLFF.